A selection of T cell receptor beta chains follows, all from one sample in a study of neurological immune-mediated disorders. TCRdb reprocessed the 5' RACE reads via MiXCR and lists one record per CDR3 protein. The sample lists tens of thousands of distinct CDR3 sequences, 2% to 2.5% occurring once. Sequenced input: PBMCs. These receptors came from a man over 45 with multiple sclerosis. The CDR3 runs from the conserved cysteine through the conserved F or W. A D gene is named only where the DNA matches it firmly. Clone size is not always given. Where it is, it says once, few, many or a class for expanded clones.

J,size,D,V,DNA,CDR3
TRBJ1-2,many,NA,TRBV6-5,TGTGCCAGCCTTAGCCGATGGTGGGGCTACACCTTC,CASLSRWWGYTF
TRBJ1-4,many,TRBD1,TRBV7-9,TGTGCCAGCAGCCACTGGGACAGTGAAAAACTGTTTTTT,CASSHWDSEKLFF
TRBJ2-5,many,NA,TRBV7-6,TGTGCCAGCAGCTTTGGCCAAGGGGTGGGAGAGACCCAGTACTTC,CASSFGQGVGETQYF
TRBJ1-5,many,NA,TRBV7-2,TGTGCCAGCAGCCTAGCGGGGTTCAATCAGCCCCAGCATTTT,CASSLAGFNQPQHF
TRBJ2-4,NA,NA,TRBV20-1,TGCAGTGCCCGGGCTAGCAAGAAAATTCAGTACTTC,CSARASKKIQYF
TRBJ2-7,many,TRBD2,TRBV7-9,TGTGCCAGCCGGGGGGGAGCCTACGAGCAGTACTTC,CASRGGAYEQYF
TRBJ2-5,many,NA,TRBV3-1,TGTGCCAGCAGCCGCTCCCTGAGGGGGGGCCGTGAGACCCAGTACTTC,CASSRSLRGGRETQYF
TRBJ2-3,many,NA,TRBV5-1,TGCGCCAGCAGTCTTCCGTTGGGGCCCCGGGTTACCACACAGGATACGCAGTATTTT,CASSLPLGPRVTTQDTQYF
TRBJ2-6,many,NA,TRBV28,TGTGCCAGCAGGTATCAAACTGGGGCCAACGTCCTGACTTTC,CASRYQTGANVLTF
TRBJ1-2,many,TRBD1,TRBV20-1,TGCAGTGCTAGAAGGATGGCCGGGACAGGGGGCGACTATGGCTACACCTTC,CSARRMAGTGGDYGYTF
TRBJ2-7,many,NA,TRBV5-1,TGCGCCAGCAGTTACGGGCCCGGGCAGGAGCAGTACTTC,CASSYGPGQEQYF
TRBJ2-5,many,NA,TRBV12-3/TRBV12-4,TGTGCCAGCAGTTTAAGCCAGAAAGAGACCCAGTACTTC,CASSLSQKETQYF
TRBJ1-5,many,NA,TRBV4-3,TGCGCCAGCAGCCCCGGACTTAGCAATCAGCCCCAGCATTTT,CASSPGLSNQPQHF
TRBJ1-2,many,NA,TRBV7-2,TGTGCCAGCAGCTTAGCGACTGGGGGGTATAGTGGCTACACCTTC,CASSLATGGYSGYTF
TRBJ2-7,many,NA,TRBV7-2,TGTGCCAGCTCTCCAGGGTCCTACGAGCAGTACTTC,CASSPGSYEQYF
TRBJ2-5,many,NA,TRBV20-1,TGCAGTGCTAGGGTACAGGTTGGAGGAGAGACCCAGTACTTC,CSARVQVGGETQYF
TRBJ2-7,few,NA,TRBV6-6,TGTGCCAGCAGTTACTCGATGGAGTCAGCTCCTCGTGAGCAGTACTTC,CASSYSMESAPREQYF
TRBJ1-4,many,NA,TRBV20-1,TGCAGTGCTAGGGATTTTAATGAAAAACTGTTTTTT,CSARDFNEKLFF
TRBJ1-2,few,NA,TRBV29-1,TGCATCTGCGGGACACCGGGTGGCTACACCTTC,CICGTPGGYTF
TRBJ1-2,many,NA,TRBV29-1,TGCAGCGTTGGGGCCAAAGCTAACTATGGCTACACCTTC,CSVGAKANYGYTF
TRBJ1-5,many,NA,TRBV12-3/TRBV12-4,TGTGCCAGCAGTTTACAGACAGGAGGCGGGCAGCCCCAGCATTTT,CASSLQTGGGQPQHF
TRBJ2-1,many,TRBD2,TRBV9,TGTGCCAGCAGCGTAGAACTAGCGGGGTACAATGAGCAGTTCTTC,CASSVELAGYNEQFF
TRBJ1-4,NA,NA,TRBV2,TGTGCCAGCAAGGCGGACAGTAGATATAATGAAAAACTGTTTTTT,CASKADSRYNEKLFF
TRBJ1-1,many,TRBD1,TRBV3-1,TGTGCCAGCAGCCAAGCTCGCGGACAGGGGACCACTGAAGCTTTCTTT,CASSQARGQGTTEAFF
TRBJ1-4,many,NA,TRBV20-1,TGCAGTGCTAGAGTTGGGGGTCCGGGTGAAAAACTGTTTTTT,CSARVGGPGEKLFF
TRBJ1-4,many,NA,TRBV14,TGTGCCAGCAGCCAAGATTCCTTTCGGGAAAAACTGTTTTTT,CASSQDSFREKLFF
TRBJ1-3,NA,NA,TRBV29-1,TGCAGCGCGGGAGGTCCCGGGGGCTTAGACACCATATATTTT,CSAGGPGGLDTIYF
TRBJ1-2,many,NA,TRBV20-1,TGCAGTGCTAGAGAACCGGACAATAACTATGGCTACACCTTC,CSAREPDNNYGYTF
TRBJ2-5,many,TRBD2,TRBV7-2,TGTGCCAGCAGCTTAGGTGGTAGCGGGAGGGAGACCCAGTACTTC,CASSLGGSGRETQYF
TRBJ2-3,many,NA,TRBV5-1,TGCGCCAGCAGGAAAGGCACAGATACGCAGTATTTT,CASRKGTDTQYF
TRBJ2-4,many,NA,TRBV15,TGTGCCACCAGCAGAGATGCGGCAGGGGCTACCCTAGCCAAAAACATTCAGTACTTC,CATSRDAAGATLAKNIQYF
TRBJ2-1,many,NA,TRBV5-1,TGCGCCAGCAGCTTGGCGGCTCCCGGGGGTGAGCAGTTCTTC,CASSLAAPGGEQFF
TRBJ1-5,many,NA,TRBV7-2,TGTGCCAGCAGCATTTCCGAGGGCGAAGGCAATCAGCCCCAGCATTTT,CASSISEGEGNQPQHF
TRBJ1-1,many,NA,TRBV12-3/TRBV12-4,TGTGCCAGCAGTTTAAGACAAAAGAACACTGAAGCTTTCTTT,CASSLRQKNTEAFF
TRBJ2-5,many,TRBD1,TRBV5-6,TGTGCCAGCAGCTCCACCACAGGTGGCAGGGGGCAAGAGACCCAGTACTTC,CASSSTTGGRGQETQYF
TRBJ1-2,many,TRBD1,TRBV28,TGTGCCACCTTGACAGGGGGCTATGGCTACACCTTC,CATLTGGYGYTF
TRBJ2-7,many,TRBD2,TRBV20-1,TGCAGTGCTAGACCCTCGGGGCGGGGGGACACCTACGAGCAGTACTTC,CSARPSGRGDTYEQYF
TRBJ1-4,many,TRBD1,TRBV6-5,TGTGCCAGCAGTAAACGAGGGGGCTCCAATGAAAAACTGTTTTTT,CASSKRGGSNEKLFF
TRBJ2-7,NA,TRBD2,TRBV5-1,TGCGCCAGCAGCTTGGAGGGCAGGGAGGGCGAGCAGTACTTC,CASSLEGREGEQYF
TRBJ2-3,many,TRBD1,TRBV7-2,TGTGCCAGCAGCTCCGTTAGGGCTGACAGGGTACGCACAGATACGCAGTATTTT,CASSSVRADRVRTDTQYF
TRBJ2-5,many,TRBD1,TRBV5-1,TGCGCCAGCAGCTTGGGACAGGGAAAAGAGACCCAGTACTTC,CASSLGQGKETQYF
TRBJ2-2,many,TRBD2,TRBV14,TGTGCCAGCAGCTGGGGGACTAGTATCGCCGGGGAGCTGTTTTTT,CASSWGTSIAGELFF
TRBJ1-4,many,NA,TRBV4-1,TGCGCCAGCAGCCAAGGCTCGGGAGTTGAAAAACTGTTTTTT,CASSQGSGVEKLFF
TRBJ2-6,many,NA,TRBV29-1,TGCAGCGTCCTTTCTCGTGGGGCCAACGTCCTGACTTTC,CSVLSRGANVLTF
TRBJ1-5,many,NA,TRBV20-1,TGCAGTGCTCAACAGGGTACCAATCAGCCCCAGCATTTT,CSAQQGTNQPQHF
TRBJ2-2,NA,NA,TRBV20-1,TGCAGTGACTTGGGAAAGAGCGCCGGGGAGCTGTTTTTT,CSDLGKSAGELFF
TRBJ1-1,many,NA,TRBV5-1,TGCGCCAGCAGCTTGGCCGTCCAGAACACTGAAGCTTTCTTT,CASSLAVQNTEAFF
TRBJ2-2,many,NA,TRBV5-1,TGCGCCAGCAGCCCGGACGGGGCCGGGGAGCTGTTTTTT,CASSPDGAGELFF
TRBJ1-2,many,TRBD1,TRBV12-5,TGTGCTAGTGGCGGGACAGGGACCAACTATGGCTACACCTTC,CASGGTGTNYGYTF
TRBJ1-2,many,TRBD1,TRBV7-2,TGTGCCAGCAGCTTAGGATCGACAGGGGGGGAGTACACCTTC,CASSLGSTGGEYTF